The 24 T cell receptor beta chains reported below all come from one sample, sequenced in a study of OX40 agonist ivuxolimab in advanced cancers. Data came from immunoSEQ multiplex PCR; TCRdb stores just in-frame clones and leaves some out. This table holds tens of thousands of clones, approximately 80% found once. Sequencing was performed on CD4+ or CD8+ T cells sorted from blood, taken in a trial of the OX40 agonist ivuxolimab. The receptors originated from an adult with an advanced solid tumor such as melanoma, head and neck, liver or kidney cancer.

V gene TRBV5-6 combines with J gene TRBJ2-1; D is possibly TRBD1 or TRBD2 (6 bases each). Germline V CDR1 and CDR2: SGHDT, YYEEEE. With 4 bases removed from V and 0 bases from J, the gap between germline ends came to 11 bases. The CDR3 is 15 amino acids. The CDR3 protein is CASSLGGTSYNEQFF. CDR3 nucleotides: TGTGCCAGCAGCCTCGGGGGCACCTCCTACAATGAGCAGTTCTTC.

The chain uses TRBV11-3 and TRBJ2-3, with 8 bases identical to TRBD2. Germline CDR1 and CDR2: SGHNT and YENEEA. The CDR3 runs 17 residues. V gave up 5 bases and J gave up 0 bases; unmatched junction bases: 10. In DNA, the CDR3 is TGTGCCAGCAGCCCCTCCGGGGGGGCGGGTAGCACAGATACGCAGTATTTT. Encoded protein: CASSPSGGAGSTDTQYF.

This clone was found once. The chain recombines TRBV2 with TRBJ1-1; D remains ambiguous. V lost 5 bases and J 4 bases, leaving 8 bases between the germline ends. The germline V gene has CDR1 SNHLY and CDR2 FYNNEI. This CDR3 contains 12 residues. CDR3 nucleotide sequence: TGTGCCAGCAGTTATTCGGGCACTGAAGCTTTCTTT. This codes for CASSYSGTEAFF. Full variable domain (rest looked up from reference TRBV2 and TRBJ1-1): EPEVTQTPSHQVTQMGQEVILRCVPISNHLYFYWYRQILGQKVEFLVSFYNNEISEKSEIFDDQFSVERPDGSNFTLKIRSTKLEDSAMYFCASSYSGTEAFFGQGTRLTVV.

This clone has only one observation. The J gene is TRBJ2-1, the V gene TRBV4-3; tentatively, D is TRBD1 or TRBD2 (5 bases each). CDR1 is LGHNA, CDR2 YSLEER, per germline. V lost 5 bases and J 0 bases, leaving 14 bases between the germline ends. This CDR3 is 16 amino acids long. CDR3 region: CASSGRDASSYNEQFF. Here the CDR3 DNA reads TGCGCCAGCAGCGGCCGGGACGCGAGCTCCTACAATGAGCAGTTCTTC.

In its sample, this clone was seen once. The chain recombines TRBV19 with TRBJ2-1, with TRBD1 matching over 8 bases. The germline V gene encodes CDR1 LNHDA and CDR2 SQIVND (reference sequence). J was trimmed by 7 bases and V by 5 bases; bases with no gene match: 7. CDR3 length equals 14 residues. The CDR3 bases are TGTGCCAGTAGTCGCTACAGGGGGAGTAATGAGCAGTTCTTC. Translating gives CASSRYRGSNEQFF.

The rearrangement joins TRBV5-4 to TRBJ2-3, with a weak D call TRBD1 (6 bases). Trimming removed 5 bases at V and 2 bases at J, with 15 bases between. Per the germline V gene, CDR1 is SGHNT and CDR2 is YYREEE (reference sequence). The CDR3 spans 15 residues. CDR3 sequence reads: CASSYGQFFTDTQYF. In nucleotides, the CDR3 is TGTGCCAGCAGTTATGGACAGTTTTTCACAGATACGCAGTATTTT.

The chain employs TRBV2 and TRBJ2-1, with TRBD1 matching 8 bases. Germline V CDR1 and CDR2: SNHLY, FYNNEI. After removal of 6 bases from V and 6 bases from J, the junction contained 10 bases not matched to a gene. This CDR3 is 15 amino acids long. In nucleotides, the CDR3 is TGTGCCAGCAGCTCACCGACAGGGGCCCGCAATGAGCAGTTCTTC. It translates to CASSSPTGARNEQFF.

The V and J genes are TRBV12-5 and TRBJ1-1; D gene unclear. The germline V gene encodes CDR1 LGHNT and CDR2 FRNRAP. The CDR3 is made up of 11 amino acids. The ends were cut back, 6 bases at V and 5 bases at J, with 7 bases in the middle. For the CDR3, the DNA is TGTGCTAGTGGACCGTTAACTGAAGCTTTCTTT. Translation gives CASGPLTEAFF. Using reference TRBV12-5 and TRBJ1-1 for the parts outside the CDR3, the full variable domain is DARVTQTPRHKVTEMGQEVTMRCQPILGHNTVFWYRQTMMQGLELLAYFRNRAPLDDSGMPKDRFSAEMPDATLATLKIQPSEPRDSAVYFCASGPLTEAFFGQGTRLTVV.

V and J are TRBV7-2 and TRBJ2-3; 10 bases agree with TRBD1. The CDR3 totals 15 residues. The V and J ends lost 4 bases and 5 bases, in that order; junction bases with no gene match: 6. CDR1 is SGHTA, CDR2 FQGNSA, per germline. CDR3 coding DNA: TGTGCCAGCAGCTCGCCGGGACAGGGGATAGATACGCAGTATTTT. As protein: CASSSPGQGIDTQYF.

This chain connects TRBV28 to TRBJ1-1, with TRBD1 as a possible D gene (6 bases). The germline V and J ends were trimmed by 6 bases and 1 base, with 12 bases remaining between them. CDR3 length: 14 residues. Per germline, CDR1 MDHEN and CDR2 SYDVKM. CDR3: CASSPRGENTEAFF. The CDR3 DNA reads TGTGCCAGCAGCCCTAGGGGGGAGAACACTGAAGCTTTCTTT.

Only one count was recorded for this clone. The rearrangement links TRBV18 to TRBJ2-3, with D possibly being TRBD1 (6 bases). The CDR3 length is 17 residues. Germline V lookup: CDR1 KGHSH, CDR2 LQKENI. The germline V and J ends were trimmed by 2 bases and 4 bases, with 19 bases remaining between them. The CDR3 nucleotides are TGTGCCAGCTCACCAGCCACAGGGTTAAGGATGGCAGATACGCAGTATTTT. This codes for CASSPATGLRMADTQYF.

The chain uses TRBV2 and TRBJ2-3, with 7 nucleotides matching TRBD2. V lost 2 bases to trimming and J lost 3 bases; unmatched junction nucleotides: 2. The CDR3 totals 14 residues. The V gene's germline CDR1 is SNHLY and CDR2 FYNNEI. The CDR3: CASSEREGTDTQYF. CDR3 nucleotides: TGTGCCAGCAGTGAAAGGGAGGGGACAGATACGCAGTATTTT.

The J gene is TRBJ2-7, the V gene TRBV5-1, with D tentatively TRBD2 (5 bases). Germline CDR1 SGHRS, CDR2 YFSETQ. The V end was cut by 0 bases, the J end by 7 bases, with 8 bases between. This CDR3 spans 12 amino acids. CDR3 DNA sequence: TGCGCCAGCAGCTTGGAAGGGAGAGAGCAGTACGTC. Protein: CASSLEGREQYV.

This sequence joins TRBV9 and TRBJ2-1; the D is unclear. CDR1 SGDLS and CDR2 YYNGEE come from the germline V gene. V lost 2 bases, J lost 6 bases, and 9 bases lay in between. The length of the CDR3 is 13 residues. The CDR3 DNA reads as TGTGCCAGCAGCGTGGGTGGGCCCAATGAGCAGTTCTTC. This sequence encodes CASSVGGPNEQFF.

The chain couples TRBV20-1 to TRBJ2-1; no clear D. The germline CDR1 and CDR2 sequences are DFQATT and SNEGSKA (reference sequence). Deletions cut 3 bases from V and 8 bases from J, with 8 bases between. The CDR3 is 11 residues long. CDR3 residues: CSARQGHEQFF. The CDR3 DNA sequence: TGCAGTGCTAGGCAAGGGCATGAGCAGTTCTTC.

This chain connects TRBV9 to TRBJ2-3; D is possibly TRBD1 or TRBD2 (6 bases each). Germline V gene lookup returns CDR1 SGDLS and CDR2 YYNGEE. The CDR3 is 14 residues long. V lost 0 bases to trimming and J lost 6 bases, with 11 bases between them. As DNA, the CDR3 is TGTGCCAGCAGCGTAGGTGGGGGGCCCGATACGCAGTATTTT. It is translated as CASSVGGGPDTQYF.

This clone was seen only a few times. V usage is TRBV4-1 and J usage is TRBJ1-1, with no clear D. The CDR3 sequence is 16 residues long. The V and J ends lost 2 bases and 1 base respectively, with 14 bases between them. Germline V gene data show CDR1 as MGHRA and CDR2 as YSYEKL. CDR3 protein: CASSQILTLSNTEAFF. CDR3 nucleotides: TGCGCCAGCAGCCAAATCCTAACACTTTCGAACACTGAAGCTTTCTTT.

V gene TRBV7-9 combines with J gene TRBJ2-2, with 8 bases lining up with TRBD1. The CDR3 is 14 amino acids. The germline gives CDR1 SEHNR, CDR2 FQNEAQ (reference sequence). The J segment lost 7 bases and the V segment lost 5 bases, leaving 6 bases of the junction unmatched. Here the CDR3 DNA reads TGTGCCAGCAGCACCGACAGGGGTGTCGGGGAGCTGTTTTTT. Its translation is CASSTDRGVGELFF.

The sample holds one count of this clone. The chain couples TRBV6-5 to TRBJ1-1; D remains ambiguous. Trimming left V 0 bases short and J 1 base short, with 9 bases between. The germline CDR1 and CDR2 sequences are MNHEY and SVGAGI. The CDR3 has 15 amino acids. The CDR3 is CASSYSQDPNTEAFF. In DNA form, the CDR3 reads TGTGCCAGCAGTTACTCTCAGGACCCGAACACTGAAGCTTTCTTT.

The chain joins TRBV21-1 to TRBJ2-7; TRBD2 is the table's D call, not checked against the DNA. TRBV21-1 is labeled a pseudogene. CDR3 length: 18 residues. CDR3 amino acids: CASSPHHKGGGSSYEQYV. In DNA, the CDR3 is TGTGCCAGCAGCCCACACCATAAAGGCGGAGGTAGCTCCTACGAGCAGTACGTC.

The sample holds a few counts of this clone. This sequence joins TRBV30 and TRBJ1-1; a weak D match, TRBD1 (6 bases). The CDR3 is 15 amino acids. V dropped 2 bases and J dropped 1 base, with 14 bases sitting between them. CDR1 GTSNPN and CDR2 SVGIG come from the germline V gene (reference sequence). The CDR3 sequence is CAWSPGGARNTEAFF. In nucleotides, the CDR3 is TGTGCCTGGAGTCCCGGGGGGGCCCGGAACACTGAAGCTTTCTTT. Drawing the rest from reference TRBV30 and TRBJ1-1, the complete variable domain is SQTIHQWPATLVQPVGSPLSLECTVEGTSNPNLYWYRQAAGRGLQLLFYSVGIGQISSEVPQNLSASRPQDRQFILSSKKLLLSDSGFYLCAWSPGGARNTEAFFGQGTRLTVV.

The V gene is TRBV4-2, the J gene TRBJ2-3; TRBD2 agrees at 9 bases. Germline V lookup: CDR1 LGHNA, CDR2 YNFKEQ. There are 17 residues in the CDR3. The junction had 10 bases not matched to a gene; V was cut back by 5 bases and J by 1 base. The CDR3 reads CASSSDPSGVGTDTQYF. The CDR3, as DNA: TGTGCCAGCAGCTCAGACCCTAGCGGGGTGGGCACAGATACGCAGTATTTT.

The chain links TRBV14 to TRBJ2-2; D is tentatively TRBD1 or TRBD2 (5 bases each). The germline CDR1 and CDR2 sequences are SGHDN and FVKESK. The CDR3 spans 16 residues. Trimming stripped 1 base from V and 4 bases from J, with 13 bases between. The CDR3 loop is CASSQVVGTFTGELFF. CDR3 bases: TGTGCCAGCAGCCAAGTCGTAGGGACCTTCACCGGGGAGCTGTTTTTT.

This chain uses TRBV7-2 with TRBJ2-3; D unresolved. The length of the CDR3 is 15 residues. Per the germline V gene, CDR1 is SGHTA and CDR2 is FQGNSA. V was clipped by 5 bases and J by 2 bases, with 14 bases between them. The CDR3 DNA is TGTGCCAGCAGCCGCTGGAGTGAAGACACAGATACGCAGTATTTT. Protein sequence: CASSRWSEDTDTQYF.